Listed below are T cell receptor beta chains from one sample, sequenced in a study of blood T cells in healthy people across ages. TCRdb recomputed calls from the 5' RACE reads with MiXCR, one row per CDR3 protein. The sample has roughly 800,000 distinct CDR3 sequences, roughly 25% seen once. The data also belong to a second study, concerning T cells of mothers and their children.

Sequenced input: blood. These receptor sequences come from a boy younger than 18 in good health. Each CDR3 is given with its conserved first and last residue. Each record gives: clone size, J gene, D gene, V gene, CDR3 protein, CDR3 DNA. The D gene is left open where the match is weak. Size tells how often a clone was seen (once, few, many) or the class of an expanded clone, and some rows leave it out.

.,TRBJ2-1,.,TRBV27,CASSLVQGNEQFF,TGTGCCAGCAGTTTAGTACAGGGTAATGAGCAGTTCTTC
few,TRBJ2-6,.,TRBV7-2,CASSPYGGGSGANVLTF,TGTGCCAGCAGCCCATATGGGGGCGGCTCTGGGGCCAACGTCCTGACTTTC
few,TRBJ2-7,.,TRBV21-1,CASSKGQQTSGSSYEQYF,TGTGCCAGCAGCAAAGGACAACAGACTAGCGGGAGCTCCTACGAGCAGTACTTC
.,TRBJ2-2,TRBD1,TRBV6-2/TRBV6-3,CASSFLRDRGQNTGELFF,TGTGCCAGCAGTTTTCTCCGGGACAGGGGACAGAACACCGGGGAGCTGTTTTTT
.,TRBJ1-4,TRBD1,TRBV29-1,CSAVGQHNEKLFF,TGCAGCGCGGTGGGACAGCATAATGAAAAGCTGTTTTTT
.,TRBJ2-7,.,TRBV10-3,CAISEPGNEQYF,TGTGCCATCTCCGAGCCGGGGAACGAGCAGTACTTC
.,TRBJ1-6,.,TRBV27,CASSLSQDSPLHF,TGTGCCAGCAGTTTATCGCAGGACTCACCCCTCCACTTT
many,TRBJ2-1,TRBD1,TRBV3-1,CASSPGQGYNEQFF,TGTGCCAGCAGCCCGGGACAGGGATACAATGAGCAGTTCTTC
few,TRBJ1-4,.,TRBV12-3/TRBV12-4,CASSWNRQAGEKLFF,TGTGCCAGCAGTTGGAACCGACAGGCCGGAGAAAAACTGTTTTTT
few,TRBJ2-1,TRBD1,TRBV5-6,CASSLFGDRGGNEQFF,TGTGCCAGCAGCTTGTTTGGGGACAGGGGAGGCAATGAGCAGTTCTTC
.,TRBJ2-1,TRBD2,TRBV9,CASSERLAGTATSEQFF,TGTGCCAGCAGCGAAAGACTAGCGGGAACGGCTACCAGTGAGCAGTTCTTC
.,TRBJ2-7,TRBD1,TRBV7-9,CASSSPGTGETSFFEQYF,TGTGCCAGCAGTTCGCCCGGGACAGGGGAGACTAGCTTTTTCGAGCAGTACTTC
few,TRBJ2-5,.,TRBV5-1,CASSLGQGKETQYF,TGCGCCAGCAGCCTAGGGCAGGGGAAAGAGACCCAGTACTTC
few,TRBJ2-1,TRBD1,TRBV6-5,CASSAGQGPLGEQFF,TGTGCCAGCAGCGCGGGACAGGGGCCCCTCGGGGAGCAGTTCTTC
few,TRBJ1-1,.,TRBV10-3,CAISDKADAFF,TGTGCCATCAGTGATAAGGCAGATGCTTTCTTT
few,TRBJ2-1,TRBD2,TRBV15,CATSRETSGEGNEQFF,TGTGCCACCAGCAGAGAGACTAGCGGGGAAGGCAATGAGCAGTTCTTC
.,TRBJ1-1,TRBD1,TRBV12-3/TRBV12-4,CASSLYGTGDTEAFF,TGTGCCAGCAGTTTATACGGGACAGGTGACACTGAAGCTTTCTTT
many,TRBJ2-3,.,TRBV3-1,CASSPPPGTQYF,TGTGCCAGCAGCCCACCTCCGGGGACGCAGTATTTT
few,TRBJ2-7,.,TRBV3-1,CASSQDLAGPVDEQYF,TGTGCCAGCAGCCAAGATCTCGCGGGTCCCGTCGACGAGCAGTACTTC
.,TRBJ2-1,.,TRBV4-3,CASSQDKGGPNNEQFF,TGCGCCAGCAGCCAAGATAAGGGGGGGCCCAACAATGAGCAGTTCTTC
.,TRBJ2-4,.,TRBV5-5,CASSSTGTKNIQYF,TGTGCCAGCAGCTCGACAGGAACGAAAAACATTCAGTACTTC
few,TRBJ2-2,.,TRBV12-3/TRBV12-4,CASNAEGVTGELFF,TGTGCCAGCAATGCCGAGGGGGTCACCGGGGAGCTGTTTTTT
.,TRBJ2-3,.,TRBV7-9,CASPMGDTQYF,TGTGCCAGCCCAATGGGAGATACGCAGTATTTT
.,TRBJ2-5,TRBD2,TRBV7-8,CASSYLAGGSGETQYF,TGTGCCAGCAGCTACTTGGCGGGAGGGTCCGGGGAGACCCAGTACTTC
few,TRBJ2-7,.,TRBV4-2,CASSQPLSGAYEQYF,TGTGCCAGCAGCCAACCTCTTTCGGGTGCCTACGAGCAGTACTTC
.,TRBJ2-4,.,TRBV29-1,CSVGSVAKNIQYF,TGCAGCGTTGGGTCAGTCGCCAAAAACATTCAGTACTTC